The 23 T cell receptor beta chains listed next were all sequenced from one sample in a study of early T cells in non-severe SARS-CoV-2 infection. MiXCR, run by TCRdb on the 5' RACE reads, gives a single entry per CDR3 protein. The table lists tens of thousands of distinct CDR3 sequences, more than 9% of them singletons. Sequences were obtained from whole blood. These receptors all come from an adult who was a healthcare worker with PCR-confirmed SARS-CoV-2 infection or an uninfected control (not recorded which).

The chain uses TRBV4-3 and TRBJ1-2, with a possible D match to TRBD1 (6 bases). Germline CDR1 and CDR2: LGHNA and YSLEER. The CDR3 consists of 16 residues. The V gene lost 0 bases and the J gene lost 4 bases, with 15 bases spanning the gap. As DNA, the CDR3 is TGCGCCAGCAGCCAAGATGCAACAGGGACCCTCTATGGCTACACCTTC. Residues: CASSQDATGTLYGYTF.

This clonotype has a count of ten or more. The V and J genes are TRBV7-2 and TRBJ2-5; TRBD2 is a possible D gene (6 bases). Germline V gene lookup returns CDR1 SGHTA and CDR2 FQGNSA. CDR3 length: 12 amino acids. Trimming cost V 0 bases and J 7 bases, with 6 bases left between them. The CDR3 here is CASSLAGGTQYF. The DNA for the CDR3 is TGTGCCAGCAGCTTAGCCGGGGGGACCCAGTACTTC.

There are a few counts of this clonotype. The chain joins TRBV20-1 to TRBJ2-4, with D uncertain. CDR3 length: 13 residues. V was trimmed by 1 base and J by 4 bases, leaving 8 bases between them. Looked up from germline, CDR1 is DFQATT and CDR2 is SNEGSKA (reference sequence). The CDR3: CSARVPSKNIQYF. The CDR3 DNA is TGCAGTGCTAGAGTCCCCTCGAAAAACATTCAGTACTTC.

At least ten counts were recorded for this clonotype. The chain combines TRBV29-1 with TRBJ2-3; D is undetermined. Germline V gene data show CDR1 as SQVTM and CDR2 as ANQGSEA. Trimming removed 6 bases from V and 4 bases from J, with 14 bases in between. The CDR3 length is 13 residues. CDR3 sequence (DNA): TGCAGCGTCTCGTCTAGTACAGCAGATACGCAGTATTTT. The encoded protein is CSVSSSTADTQYF.

V usage is TRBV20-1 and J usage is TRBJ2-5; tentatively, D is TRBD2 (6 bases). CDR3 length: 13 residues. CDR1 and CDR2 from the germline V gene are DFQATT and SNEGSKA (reference sequence). Trimming pared 3 bases from V and 3 bases from J, leaving 11 bases between. Here the CDR3 DNA reads TGCAGTGCTAGGGGCTGGAGGGAAGAGACCCAGTACTTC. Translating it yields CSARGWREETQYF.

The V and J genes are TRBV7-2 and TRBJ2-7, with a possible D match to TRBD2 (6 bases). Germline CDR1 and CDR2: SGHTA and FQGNSA. The CDR3 runs 12 residues. The V and J ends lost 5 bases and 7 bases respectively, with 12 bases between them. CDR3 nucleotide sequence: TGTGCCAGCAGCCCTCGGAGGGGAGAGCAGTACTTC. Translated: CASSPRRGEQYF. Full variable domain (rest looked up from reference TRBV7-2 and TRBJ2-7): GAGVSQSPSNKVTEKGKDVELRCDPISGHTALYWYRQSLGQGLEFLIYFQGNSAPDKSGLPSDRFSAERTGGSVSTLTIQRTQQEDSAVYLCASSPRRGEQYFGPGTRLTVT.

The table lists this clonotype with many counts. The rearrangement uses TRBV2 and TRBJ1-1, with D unresolved. Germline CDR1 SNHLY, CDR2 FYNNEI. The V end lost 8 bases, the J end lost 1 base, and 8 bases lay between the germline ends. The CDR3 covers 12 residues. The CDR3 DNA reads as TGTGCCAGCGGACGGGAGAACACTGAAGCTTTCTTT. Its translation: CASGRENTEAFF.

This clonotype was counted ten times or more. V is TRBV10-2 and J is TRBJ2-3; D might be TRBD2 (6 bases). This CDR3 is built from 14 residues. The V gene's germline CDR1 is WSHSY and CDR2 SAAADI. V was cut by 6 bases and J by 0 bases, with 10 bases left in between. The CDR3 protein is CASRYSGSTDTQYF. In DNA, the CDR3 is TGCGCCAGCAGATATAGCGGAAGCACAGATACGCAGTATTTT.

This clonotype has more than one count but fewer than ten. The CDR3 is CASSQKGLAGSSYNEQFF. The CDR3 DNA is TGCGCCAGCAGCCAAAAAGGACTAGCGGGTAGCTCCTACAATGAGCAGTTCTTC. The chain couples TRBV4-3 to TRBJ2-1; TRBD2 agrees at 11 bases. The CDR3 is made up of 18 amino acids. The V segment lost 2 bases and the J segment 0 bases; nucleotides outside the gene matches: 6. Germline V CDR1 and CDR2: LGHNA, YSLEER.

At least ten counts were recorded for this clonotype. The chain uses TRBV6-4 and TRBJ1-5; D is unresolved. The V gene's germline CDR1 is MRHNA and CDR2 SNTAGT. Trimming removed 6 bases at V and 4 bases at J, with 10 bases between. The CDR3 is 13 amino acids. CDR3 nucleotides: TGTGCCAGCAGCCCTGGAGAAAATCAGCCCCAGCATTTT. Translation gives CASSPGENQPQHF.

The V gene is TRBV19, the J gene TRBJ1-1; D is undetermined. This CDR3 comprises 14 residues. Germline V gene sequence: CDR1 LNHDA, CDR2 SQIVND (reference sequence). V lost 0 bases, J lost 4 bases, and 9 bases lay in between. The chain's CDR3 is CASSIDGRRTEAFF. The CDR3 bases are TGTGCCAGTAGTATAGATGGCAGGCGCACTGAAGCTTTCTTT.

This clonotype was counted many times. The chain employs TRBV12-3 or TRBV12-4 and TRBJ2-1; 8 nucleotides match TRBD2. The CDR3 has 16 residues. Trimming at V came to 7 bases and at J to 0 bases, leaving 8 bases not matched to a gene. This CDR3 is CASTPRGGSSYNEQFF. CDR3 DNA sequence: TGTGCCAGCACCCCTCGGGGGGGAAGCTCCTACAATGAGCAGTTCTTC.

CDR3 in amino acids: CASSFGQVYEQYF. CDR3 DNA: TGTGCCAGCAGTTTTGGACAAGTCTACGAGCAGTACTTC. The rearrangement links TRBV12-3 or TRBV12-4 to TRBJ2-7; the D gene is possibly TRBD1 (5 bases). The germline V and J ends were trimmed by 3 bases and 3 bases, with 9 bases remaining between them. The CDR3 loop spans 13 amino acids.

The chain is built from TRBV4-1 and TRBJ1-5; TRBD1 might be the D (6 bases). The CDR3 totals 16 residues. Germline lookup yields CDR1 MGHRA and CDR2 YSYEKL. V shed 4 bases and J shed 6 bases, with 19 bases lying between them. CDR3: CASSPGAGGSGQPQHF. The CDR3 coding sequence is TGCGCCAGCAGCCCGGGGGCGGGGGGTTCCGGTCAGCCCCAGCATTTT.

At least ten counts were recorded for this clonotype. V is TRBV10-1 and J is TRBJ1-1, with D possibly being TRBD1 (6 bases). There are 12 residues in the CDR3. Deletions cut 3 bases from V and 8 bases from J, with 10 bases between. The germline V gene encodes CDR1 WNHNN and CDR2 SYGVQD (reference sequence). In DNA, the CDR3 is TGCGCCAGCAGTGACCCAGACAGGGAAGCTTTCTTT. It codes for CASSDPDREAFF.

The J gene is TRBJ2-1, the V gene TRBV6-2 or TRBV6-3, with unresolved D. Germline CDR1 and CDR2: MNHEY and SVGEGT. V was cut by 4 bases and J by 4 bases, with 8 bases left in between. CDR3 size: 13 residues. CDR3 residues: CASSFERYNEQFF. DNA of the CDR3: TGTGCCAGCAGTTTTGAACGGTACAATGAGCAGTTCTTC.

This clonotype was found many times. CDR3 residues: CASSLGRQGANEKLFF. The CDR3 coding sequence is TGTGCCAGCAGCTTAGGCCGACAGGGGGCAAATGAAAAACTGTTTTTT. This rearrangement joins TRBV13 to TRBJ1-4, with 10 positions matching TRBD1. The germline V gene encodes CDR1 PRHDT and CDR2 FYEKMQ (reference sequence). V was pared by 0 bases and J by 5 bases, with 3 bases of the junction left unmatched. The CDR3 runs to 16 residues.

This clonotype was counted at least ten times. The CDR3 protein is CASDQNGDTEAFF. The CDR3 nucleotides are TGTGCCAGCGACCAAAACGGGGACACTGAAGCTTTCTTT. The chain carries TRBV7-9 and TRBJ1-1; D not resolved. The CDR3 runs to 13 residues. Germline V lookup: CDR1 SEHNR, CDR2 FQNEAQ (reference sequence). Trimming stripped 8 bases from V and 3 bases from J, with 13 bases between.

This rearrangement joins TRBV5-4 to TRBJ2-7; TRBD1 matches 8 bases. Germline values: CDR1 SGHNT, CDR2 YYREEE (reference sequence). The CDR3 totals 14 residues. J was trimmed by 5 bases and V by 5 bases; bases with no gene match: 9. Written as DNA, the CDR3 is TGTGCCAGCAGTGCCGGGACAGGACTTCACGAGCAGTACTTC. Translation: CASSAGTGLHEQYF. Using reference TRBV5-4 and TRBJ2-7 for the parts outside the CDR3, the full variable domain is ETGVTQSPTHLIKTRGQQVTLRCSSQSGHNTVSWYQQALGQGPQFIFQYYREEENGRGNFPPRFSGLQFPNYSSELNVNALELDDSALYLCASSAGTGLHEQYFGPGTRLTVT.

This chain links TRBV7-8 with TRBJ1-1; no definite D call. The V end was cut by 1 base, the J end by 9 bases, with 9 bases between. The CDR3 covers 12 residues. The germline gives CDR1 SGHVS, CDR2 FQNEAQ. The CDR3 nucleotides are TGTGCCAGCAGCTTAGATGGAGGGAAAGCTTTCTTT. Its translation is CASSLDGGKAFF.

In this sample, this clonotype turned up many times. The V and J genes are TRBV2 and TRBJ1-5; 7 bases align to TRBD1. CDR1 SNHLY and CDR2 FYNNEI come from the germline V gene. V lost 6 bases and J lost 0; bases outside the gene matches: 5. This CDR3 has 15 residues. CDR3 in amino acids: CASRLGGNSNQPQHF. CDR3 DNA: TGTGCCAGCAGGCTAGGGGGCAATAGCAATCAGCCCCAGCATTTT.

This rearrangement joins TRBV12-3 or TRBV12-4 to TRBJ2-3; 12 positions match TRBD2. The CDR3 is made up of 16 amino acids. Losses at the gene ends were 4 bases for V and 2 bases for J; bases not matched to a gene: 4. The CDR3 bases are TGTGCCAGCAGTTCCACTAGCGGGGGGTCCACAGATACGCAGTATTTT. It translates to CASSSTSGGSTDTQYF.

This clonotype was picked up a small number of times. The gene calls are TRBV6-5 and TRBJ1-6; D ambiguous. V shed 7 bases and J shed 6 bases, with 10 bases lying between them. CDR1 and CDR2 (germline): MNHEY, SVGAGI. The CDR3 sequence is 13 residues long. The DNA for the CDR3 is TGTGCCAGCACTTCAGCGACTAATTCACCCCTCCACTTT. It codes for CASTSATNSPLHF.